The 29 T cell receptor beta chains below come from one sample, sequenced in a study of CD8+CD57+ T cells in acquired aplastic anemia. Before being chosen for sequencing, patients had shown CD8+CD57+ cell expansion by flow cytometry. The TCR beta profiling, which covered VDJ combination and CDR3 sequence, was carried out using genomic DNA as the template. A single record per CDR3 protein comes from TCRdb applying MiXCR to the reads. The data show about 95,000 distinct CDR3 sequences, 65% to 70% seen once. The material sequenced was sorted CD4+, CD8+, or CD8+CD57+ T cells (not recorded which) from PBMCs. The receptors were gathered from a human donor with aplastic anemia.

The chain carries TRBV2 and TRBJ2-6; D gene uncertain. Trimming took off 6 bases at V and 0 bases at J, with 9 bases between the two ends. The CDR3 sequence is 15 residues long. CDR1 and CDR2 from the germline V gene are SNHLY and FYNNEI. In DNA, the CDR3 is TGTGCCAGCAGCACCGGCGGCTCTGGGGCCAACGTCCTGACTTTC. Translated, it gives CASSTGGSGANVLTF.

This clonotype occurred a few times. The chain joins TRBV7-3 to TRBJ2-7, with 8 nucleotides matching TRBD2. V lost 6 bases, J lost 6 bases, and 4 bases stayed unmatched. The CDR3 runs to 12 residues. CDR1 SGHTA and CDR2 FQGTGA come from the germline V gene. DNA for the CDR3: TGTGCCAGCAGTTCTAGCGGGCGCGAGCAGTACTTC. Its translation is CASSSSGREQYF.

The CDR3 DNA reads as TGCAGTGCCGGACAGGGATTGGGTGAGACCCAGTACTTC. It translates to CSAGQGLGETQYF. The chain combines TRBV20-1 with TRBJ2-5; 8 positions agree with TRBD1. V trimming: 6 bases; J trimming: 5 bases; junction bases outside the gene matches: 8. The CDR3 covers 13 residues. Germline lookup yields CDR1 DFQATT and CDR2 SNEGSKA (reference sequence).

The chain couples TRBV19 to TRBJ1-5, with 7 bases matching TRBD1. CDR1 and CDR2 from the germline V gene are LNHDA and SQIVND (reference sequence). The junction had 11 bases not matched to a gene; V was cut back by 8 bases and J by 4 bases. The CDR3 is made up of 15 amino acids. CDR3 nucleotides: TGTGCCAGTTCGGTAGGTCAGGGGGGGAATCAGCCCCAGCATTTT. Residues: CASSVGQGGNQPQHF.

In regard to this clonotype: Germline and junction disagree at one end, which may indicate a read error. The chain uses TRBV6-1 and TRBJ1-6, with TRBD1 as a possible D gene (5 bases). Germline CDR1 MNHNS, CDR2 SASEGT. This CDR3 region has 12 residues. DNA of the CDR3: TGTGCCATCAGTGACGGGGGGTGGGCCCTCCACTTT. Amino acid sequence: CAISDGGWALHF.

V and J are TRBV20-1 and TRBJ2-1; D possibly corresponds to TRBD1 (6 bases). CDR1 and CDR2 from the germline V gene are DFQATT and SNEGSKA (reference sequence). The CDR3 has 14 amino acids. The V and J ends lost 5 bases and 3 bases respectively, with 14 bases between them. The CDR3, as DNA: TGCAGTGCTCCCGGCAGGGGCCTCTACAATGAGCAGTTCTTC. Translated: CSAPGRGLYNEQFF.

The V call is TRBV19, the J call TRBJ2-2; a possible D gene is TRBD1 (6 bases). Looked up from germline, CDR1 is LNHDA and CDR2 is SQIVND (reference sequence). V was cut by 7 bases and J by 4 bases, with 10 bases left in between. The CDR3 sequence is 13 residues long. The CDR3 nucleotides read TGTGCCAGTAAAGACAGGACCACCGGGGAGCTGTTTTTT. Translation gives CASKDRTTGELFF.

This chain connects TRBV2 to TRBJ2-3; 9 bases align to TRBD2. The V gene end was trimmed by 6 bases and the J gene end by 6 bases; junction bases not matched to a gene: 1. Germline V gene lookup returns CDR1 SNHLY and CDR2 FYNNEI. The CDR3 loop spans 12 amino acids. The CDR3 loop reads CASRRGGDTQYF. CDR3 DNA sequence: TGTGCCAGCAGGCGGGGGGGGGATACGCAGTATTTT.

V and J are TRBV29-1 and TRBJ1-1; a weak D match, TRBD1 (6 bases). The germline gives CDR1 SQVTM, CDR2 ANQGSEA. This CDR3 spans 13 amino acids. Trimming cost V 4 bases and J 4 bases, with 13 bases left between them. The CDR3 loop is CSVVEGVATEAFF. The CDR3 nucleotides are TGCAGCGTTGTGGAGGGGGTAGCCACTGAAGCTTTCTTT.

V usage is TRBV10-3 and J usage is TRBJ1-2, with D perhaps TRBD1 (5 bases). Trimming removed 6 bases at V and 0 bases at J, with 11 bases between. Germline CDR1 and CDR2: ENHRY and SYGVKD. The CDR3 covers 14 residues. The CDR3 is CAISRDSPNYGYTF. The CDR3 DNA is TGTGCCATCAGCCGGGACTCCCCTAACTATGGCTACACCTTC.

This chain links TRBV15 with TRBJ2-3; 10 bases are shared with TRBD2. This CDR3 spans 17 amino acids. The V and J ends lost 5 bases and 5 bases, in that order; junction bases with no gene match: 13. The germline gives CDR1 LNHNV, CDR2 YYDKDF (reference sequence). The CDR3 coding sequence is TGTGCCACCAGCGAAGAGTACCTAGCGGGAGTTAGAGATACGCAGTATTTT. Its protein is CATSEEYLAGVRDTQYF. The full variable domain, in which reference TRBV15 and TRBJ2-3 provide the parts outside the CDR3, is DAMVIQNPRYQVTQFGKPVTLSCSQTLNHNVMYWYQQKSSQAPKLLFHYYDKDFNNEADTPDNFQSRRPNTSFCFLDIRSPGLGDTAMYLCATSEEYLAGVRDTQYFGPGTRLTVL.

The gene calls are TRBV19 and TRBJ1-5; TRBD1 might be the D (5 bases). CDR1 LNHDA and CDR2 SQIVND come from the germline V gene (reference sequence). The CDR3 length is 14 residues. Trimming removed 5 bases from V and 7 bases from J, with 15 bases in between. The CDR3 coding sequence is TGTGCCAGTAGTTACAGGCAAGAGAGACAGCCCCAGCATTTT. This codes for CASSYRQERQPQHF.

V gene TRBV15 combines with J gene TRBJ2-7; 7 positions agree with TRBD2. After removal of 0 bases from V and 4 bases from J, the junction contained 9 bases not matched to a gene. There are 16 residues in the CDR3. Germline CDR1 and CDR2: LNHNV and YYDKDF (reference sequence). CDR3 in amino acids: CATSRDGAGVGYEQYF. CDR3 nucleotide sequence: TGTGCCACCAGCAGAGATGGGGCGGGAGTTGGGTACGAGCAGTACTTC.

V is TRBV29-1 and J is TRBJ2-7, with 9 bases fitting TRBD1. The CDR3 runs 13 residues. V was clipped by 3 bases and J by 3 bases; unmatched bases: 3. Germline-derived CDR1 and CDR2 are SQVTM and ANQGSEA. The CDR3 nucleotides are TGCAGCGTTGATATGGGACAGGGCTACGAGCAGTACTTC. Translation: CSVDMGQGYEQYF.

At least ten counts were recorded for this clonotype. This CDR3 reads CASSFQATGIEQYF. The CDR3 DNA sequence: TGTGCCAGCAGTTTTCAGGCGACAGGGATCGAGCAGTACTTC. The rearrangement links TRBV27 to TRBJ2-7, with 7 bases fitting TRBD1. The CDR3 covers 14 residues. The germline CDR1 and CDR2 sequences are MNHEY and SMNVEV (reference sequence). After removal of 3 bases from V and 6 bases from J, the junction contained 8 bases not matched to a gene.

The chain links TRBV20-1 to TRBJ2-1; possible D gene TRBD1, 5 bases. The CDR3 has 13 residues. Trimming stripped 4 bases from V and 9 bases from J, with 16 bases between. The germline CDR1 and CDR2 sequences are DFQATT and SNEGSKA (reference sequence). CDR3 DNA: TGCAGTGCTACCCGACAGACCTCTGGTGAGCAGTTCTTC. Translated, it gives CSATRQTSGEQFF.

This clonotype was picked up one time. This chain links TRBV20-1 with TRBJ2-1, with D uncertain. CDR3 size: 13 residues. Trimming cost V 3 bases and J 2 bases, with 8 bases left between them. CDR1 and CDR2 (germline): DFQATT, SNEGSKA (reference sequence). The CDR3 here is CSASATTYNEQFF. The DNA of the CDR3 is TGCAGTGCTAGTGCCACGACCTACAATGAGCAGTTCTTC.

The chain couples TRBV29-1 to TRBJ1-1; 7 bases align to TRBD1. Germline CDR1 is SQVTM and CDR2 is ANQGSEA. The V and J ends lost 2 bases and 3 bases, in that order; junction bases with no gene match: 9. This CDR3 region has 15 residues. The CDR3 sequence: CSVERSRGRDTEAFF. In nucleotides, the CDR3 is TGCAGCGTTGAAAGATCCAGGGGGAGAGACACTGAAGCTTTCTTT.

The chain carries TRBV25-1 and TRBJ2-2; TRBD1 aligns across 8 bases. The V and J ends lost 4 bases and 4 bases, in that order; junction bases with no gene match: 5. The length of the CDR3 is 15 residues. The V gene's germline CDR1 is MGHDK and CDR2 SYGVNS. CDR3 residues: CASSAGTGVTGELFF. The CDR3 DNA sequence: TGTGCCAGCAGTGCTGGGACAGGAGTCACCGGGGAGCTGTTTTTT.

The chain links TRBV5-1 to TRBJ2-7, with a tentative D call TRBD1 (5 bases). The CDR3 consists of 14 residues. Germline V gives CDR1 SGHRS, CDR2 YFSETQ. The V gene lost 2 bases and the J gene lost 4 bases, with 13 bases spanning the gap. CDR3 in amino acids: CASSFAREGYEQYF. The CDR3 DNA is TGCGCCAGCAGCTTCGCCAGGGAAGGGTACGAGCAGTACTTC.

The chain uses TRBV25-1 and TRBJ1-2; D gene ambiguous. This CDR3 has 13 residues. Germline loops: CDR1 MGHDK, CDR2 SYGVNS. The CDR3 reads CASESLGNYGYTF. In nucleotides, the CDR3 is TGTGCGTCAGAAAGTCTCGGGAACTATGGCTACACCTTC.

The rearrangement uses TRBV20-1 and TRBJ2-7; 7 bases are a match to TRBD2. This CDR3 spans 15 amino acids. V gave up 0 bases and J gave up 5 bases; unmatched junction bases: 10. Germline V gives CDR1 DFQATT, CDR2 SNEGSKA (reference sequence). This chain's CDR3 is CSARDGRAGVHEQYF. The CDR3 DNA reads TGCAGTGCTAGAGATGGGAGGGCAGGAGTCCACGAGCAGTACTTC.

This sequence joins TRBV20-1 and TRBJ2-7; 9 positions match TRBD2. The J segment lost 2 bases and the V segment lost 6 bases, leaving 8 bases of the junction unmatched. The length of the CDR3 is 14 residues. The V gene's germline CDR1 is DFQATT and CDR2 SNEGSKA (reference sequence). This CDR3 reads CSADRTSAAYEQYF. The CDR3 DNA reads as TGCAGTGCAGACCGGACTAGCGCAGCCTACGAGCAGTACTTC.

Turning to this clonotype: Relative to the germline gene, one junction end is altered; a read error may explain this. This rearrangement joins TRBV20-1 to TRBJ1-2; no clear D gene. This CDR3 has 12 amino acids. The V gene's germline CDR1 is DFQATT and CDR2 SNEGSKA (reference sequence). The CDR3 bases are TGCAGTGCTAGAGACTTTGGCGGCCTCCATTCCTTC. As protein: CSARDFGGLHSF.

V gene TRBV7-8 combines with J gene TRBJ2-7, with D possibly being TRBD1 (5 bases). CDR1 SGHVS and CDR2 FQNEAQ come from the germline V gene. Trimming took 1 base from V and 1 from J, leaving 8 bases between them. The CDR3 has 14 residues. CDR3 DNA sequence: TGTGCCAGCAGCTTAGTGCAGGGATCCTACGAGCAGTACTTC. It encodes CASSLVQGSYEQYF.

This chain uses TRBV25-1 with TRBJ1-4, with D possibly matching TRBD1 (5 bases). The germline CDR1 and CDR2 sequences are MGHDK and SYGVNS. The CDR3 is made up of 15 amino acids. V lost 5 bases and J 7 bases, leaving 17 bases between the germline ends. CDR3 amino acids: CASSSGDGRREKLFF. In DNA, the CDR3 is TGTGCCAGCAGTAGTGGGGACGGAAGGCGTGAAAAACTGTTTTTT.

The CDR3 DNA reads as TGTGCCAGTAGTATAGGGTGGGGGAAGGGGCCAGATACGCAGTATTTT. This encodes CASSIGWGKGPDTQYF. The J gene is TRBJ2-3, the V gene TRBV19, with D perhaps matching TRBD1 or TRBD2 (5 bases each). V lost 1 base and J 4 bases, leaving 15 bases between the germline ends. There are 16 residues in the CDR3. Germline loops: CDR1 LNHDA, CDR2 SQIVND (reference sequence).

The rearrangement joins TRBV29-1 to TRBJ2-2, with D tentatively TRBD1 or TRBD2 (6 bases each). CDR1 is SQVTM and CDR2 is ANQGSEA in the germline V gene. The V and J ends lost 3 bases and 5 bases respectively, with 13 bases between them. The CDR3 is made up of 14 amino acids. The CDR3 protein is CSVDTAGQTGELFF. The DNA of the CDR3 is TGCAGCGTTGATACTGCGGGACAAACCGGGGAGCTGTTTTTT.

As to this clonotype: The junction differs from germline at one of its ends, possibly a read error. This chain uses TRBV20-1 with TRBJ2-7; the match to TRBD1 covers 9 bases. The CDR3 is made up of 15 amino acids. CDR1 is DFQATT and CDR2 is SNEGSKA in the germline V gene (reference sequence). The CDR3 sequence: CSAVQTGTGYHEQCF. The CDR3 nucleotides read TGCAGTGCTGTTCAAACCGGGACAGGGTACCACGAGCAGTGCTTC.